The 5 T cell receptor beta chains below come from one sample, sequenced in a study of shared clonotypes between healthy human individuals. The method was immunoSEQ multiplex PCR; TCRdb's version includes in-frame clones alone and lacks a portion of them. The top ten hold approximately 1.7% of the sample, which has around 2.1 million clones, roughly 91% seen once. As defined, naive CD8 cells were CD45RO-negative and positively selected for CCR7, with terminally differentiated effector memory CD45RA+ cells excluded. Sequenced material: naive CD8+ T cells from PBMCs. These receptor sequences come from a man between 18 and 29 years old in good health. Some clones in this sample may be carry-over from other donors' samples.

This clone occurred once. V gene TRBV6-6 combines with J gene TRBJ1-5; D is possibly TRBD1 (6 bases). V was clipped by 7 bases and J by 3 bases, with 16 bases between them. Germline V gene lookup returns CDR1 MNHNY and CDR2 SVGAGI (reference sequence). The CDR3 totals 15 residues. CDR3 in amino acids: CASTLTGSLNQPQHF. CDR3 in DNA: TGTGCCAGCACTCTGACAGGATCGCTCAATCAGCCCCAGCATTTT.

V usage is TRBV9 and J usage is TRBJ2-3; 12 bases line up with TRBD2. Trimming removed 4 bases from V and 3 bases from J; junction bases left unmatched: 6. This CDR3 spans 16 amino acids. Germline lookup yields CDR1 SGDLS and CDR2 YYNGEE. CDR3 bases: TGTGCCAGCAGCAGAATGACTAGCGGGAGTACAGATACGCAGTATTTT. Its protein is CASSRMTSGSTDTQYF.

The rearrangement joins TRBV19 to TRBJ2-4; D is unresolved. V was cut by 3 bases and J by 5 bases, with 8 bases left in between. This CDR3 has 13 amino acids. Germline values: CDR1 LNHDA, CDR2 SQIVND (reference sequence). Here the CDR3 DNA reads TGTGCCAGTAGTATCGGGCCTGAAAACATTCAGTACTTC. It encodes CASSIGPENIQYF.

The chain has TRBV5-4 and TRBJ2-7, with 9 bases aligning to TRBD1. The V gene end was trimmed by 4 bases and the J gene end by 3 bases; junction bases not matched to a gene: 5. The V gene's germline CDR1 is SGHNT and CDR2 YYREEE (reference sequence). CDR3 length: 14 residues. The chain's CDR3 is CASSMTGGVYEQYF. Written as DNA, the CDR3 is TGTGCCAGCAGCATGACAGGGGGAGTCTACGAGCAGTACTTC.

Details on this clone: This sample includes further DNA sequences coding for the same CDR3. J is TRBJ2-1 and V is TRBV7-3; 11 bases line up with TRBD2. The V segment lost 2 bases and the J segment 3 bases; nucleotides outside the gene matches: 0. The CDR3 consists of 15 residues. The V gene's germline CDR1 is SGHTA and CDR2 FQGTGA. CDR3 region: CASSLLAGGYNEQFF. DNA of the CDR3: TGTGCCAGCAGCTTACTAGCGGGAGGCTACAATGAGCAGTTCTTC.